This TCR beta chain was profiled in a study of blood T cell repertoires in COVID-19. The overall study: Researchers got acute and convalescent COVID-19 samples from the United States, Italy and Spain. The cDNA or gDNA used as material had been derived from T cells, B-cell-depleted T cells, or PBMCs.

In the original processing: It was from reference gene primer amplification that nucleated cell counts were estimated. Assay: immunoSEQ multiplex PCR; the TCRdb copy retains only in-frame clones and omits some. That table gives V, J and clone size, and the DNA gave D and trimming. In the table there are about 190,000 clones, around 84% of which are singletons. The receptor was derived from a human donor in a cohort sampled during active COVID-19. Sequenced: peripheral blood.

CDR3 sequence (DNA): TGTGCCACCAGTGATTTTGGCGGGAAAGGACTGTTTTTT. Its protein product is CATSDFGGKGLFF. The rearrangement joins TRBV24-1 to TRBJ1-4; unclear D gene. Germline V lookup: CDR1 KGHDR, CDR2 SFDVKD. The CDR3 runs 13 residues. V was clipped by 1 base and J by 13 bases, with 12 bases between them.